A selection of T cell receptor beta chains follows, all from one sample in a study of control samples from healthy donors and cancer patients. Measured with immunoSEQ multiplex PCR; TCRdb has only the in-frame clones, and not every one. The repertoire has about 150,000 clones, around 95% of them found once; the top ten carry 8.5%. Sequencing was done on a sample of blood. Every receptor here comes from a middle-aged woman in good health. Each CDR3 is given with its conserved first and last residue. The order of the fields is J gene, V gene, clone size, D gene, CDR3 protein, CDR3 DNA. The D gene is left open where the match is weak. A row's size may be missing; if present it is once, few, many or a size class.

J: TRBJ1-4; V: TRBV5-1; size: once; D: .; CDR3: CASSLDGNEKLFF; DNA: TGCGCCAGCAGCTTGGATGGGAATGAAAAACTGTTTTTT
J: TRBJ1-3; V: TRBV6-2/TRBV6-3; size: .; D: .; CDR3: CASSYLASGNTIYF; DNA: TGTGCCAGCAGTTATCTAGCTTCTGGAAACACCATATATTTT
J: TRBJ1-1; V: TRBV5-6; size: .; D: TRBD1; CDR3: CASSSQGQVAAEAFF; DNA: TGTGCCAGCAGCTCGCAGGGACAGGTAGCCGCTGAAGCTTTCTTT
J: TRBJ1-3; V: TRBV11-2; size: once; D: .; CDR3: CASSSLYRGGSGNTIYF; DNA: TGTGCCAGCAGCTCGCTCTATAGGGGGGGATCTGGAAACACCATATATTTT
J: TRBJ2-1; V: TRBV19; size: once; D: TRBD1; CDR3: CASGTGPYNEQFF; DNA: TGTGCCAGCGGGACAGGCCCCTACAATGAGCAGTTCTTC
J: TRBJ1-5; V: TRBV29-1; size: .; D: TRBD1; CDR3: CSVGTVAGPQHF; DNA: TGCAGCGTAGGGACAGTGGCGGGGCCCCAGCATTTT
J: TRBJ1-5; V: TRBV7-2; size: .; D: .; CDR3: CASSLNPGESEPQHF; DNA: TGTGCCAGCAGCTTAAACCCCGGGGAGTCGGAGCCCCAGCATTTT
J: TRBJ1-4; V: TRBV18; size: .; D: .; CDR3: CASSPDRNEKLFF; DNA: TGTGCCAGCTCGCCAGACAGAAATGAAAAACTGTTTTTT
J: TRBJ2-7; V: TRBV7-2; size: .; D: .; CDR3: CASSLVGGGSDEQYF; DNA: TGTGCCAGCAGCTTAGTCGGGGGCGGGAGCGACGAGCAGTACTTC
J: TRBJ2-7; V: TRBV7-2; size: .; D: TRBD1; CDR3: CASSVGTGREQYF; DNA: TGTGCCAGCAGCGTAGGGACAGGTCGCGAGCAGTACTTC
J: TRBJ2-2; V: TRBV6-6; size: .; D: .; CDR3: CASSRGEHILNTGELFF; DNA: TGTGCCAGCAGCCGAGGGGAGCACATTTTAAACACCGGGGAGCTGTTTTTT
J: TRBJ1-4; V: TRBV2; size: .; D: .; CDR3: CASSDYRTLFF; DNA: TGTGCCAGCAGCGACTATAGGACTTTGTTTTTT
J: TRBJ1-1; V: TRBV7-9; size: .; D: .; CDR3: CASSLAGPTEAFF; DNA: TGTGCCAGCAGCTTAGCGGGGCCCACTGAAGCTTTCTTT
J: TRBJ2-1; V: TRBV5-1; size: .; D: .; CDR3: CASSEPAQAYNEQFF; DNA: TGCGCCAGCAGCGAGCCGGCCCAAGCCTACAATGAGCAGTTCTTC
J: TRBJ1-1; V: TRBV30; size: .; D: .; CDR3: CAWSAGHLNTEAFF; DNA: TGTGCCTGGAGTGCGGGACACCTGAACACTGAAGCTTTCTTT
J: TRBJ1-2; V: TRBV4-3; size: .; D: .; CDR3: CASSPSIGNYGYTF; DNA: TGCGCCAGCAGCCCGTCCATCGGGAACTATGGCTACACCTTC
J: TRBJ2-5; V: TRBV27; size: few; D: .; CDR3: CASSYAAGVETQYF; DNA: TGTGCCAGCAGTTATGCAGCAGGAGTGGAGACCCAGTACTTC
J: TRBJ1-1; V: TRBV9; size: .; D: .; CDR3: CASSVAAGTVGGTEAFF; DNA: TGTGCCAGCAGCGTAGCCGCCGGGACCGTCGGGGGCACTGAAGCTTTCTTT
J: TRBJ1-5; V: TRBV7-8; size: .; D: TRBD1; CDR3: CASSRDRGQPQHF; DNA: TGTGCCAGCAGCCGCGACAGGGGCCAGCCCCAGCATTTT
J: TRBJ1-1; V: TRBV3-1/TRBV3-2; size: few; D: .; CDR3: CASSPPYGGGTEAFF; DNA: TGTGCCAGCAGCCCACCATACGGGGGTGGCACTGAAGCTTTCTTT
J: TRBJ2-1; V: TRBV15; size: .; D: .; CDR3: CATRSLRGPYNEQFF; DNA: TGTGCCACCAGATCCTTACGGGGGCCGTACAATGAGCAGTTCTTC
J: TRBJ2-7; V: TRBV9; size: .; D: TRBD2; CDR3: CASSVVGGAGLAGADSYEQYF; DNA: TGTGCCAGCAGCGTAGTGGGAGGAGCGGGACTAGCGGGGGCTGACAGCTACGAGCAGTACTTC
J: TRBJ2-7; V: TRBV3-1/TRBV3-2; size: .; D: .; CDR3: CASSETGTSYEQYF; DNA: TGTGCCAGCAGCGAGACAGGGACTTCGTACGAGCAGTACTTC
J: TRBJ1-4; V: TRBV20-1; size: .; D: .; CDR3: CSASSGLSKLFF; DNA: TGCAGTGCTAGTTCCGGTCTTTCTAAGTTGTTTTTT
J: TRBJ1-4; V: TRBV18; size: .; D: .; CDR3: CASSPPTGSRANEKLFF; DNA: TGTGCCAGCTCACCACCAACAGGGAGTAGAGCTAATGAAAAACTGTTTTTT
J: TRBJ2-2; V: TRBV9; size: .; D: TRBD2; CDR3: CASSVELAGGSGTGELFF; DNA: TGTGCCAGCAGCGTAGAACTAGCGGGGGGAAGTGGCACCGGGGAGCTGTTTTTT
J: TRBJ1-1; V: TRBV4-2; size: .; D: .; CDR3: CASSQDIGANTEAFF; DNA: TGTGCCAGCAGCCAAGATATAGGGGCGAACACTGAAGCTTTCTTT
J: TRBJ1-6; V: TRBV5-1; size: .; D: .; CDR3: CASSLGQEGNSPLHF; DNA: TGCGCCAGCAGCTTGGGCCAGGAGGGGAATTCACCCCTCCACTTT
J: TRBJ1-6; V: TRBV5-1; size: once; D: TRBD1; CDR3: CASSLEGGQDKSPLHF; DNA: TGCGCCAGCAGCTTGGAGGGGGGACAGGACAAATCACCCCTCCACTTT